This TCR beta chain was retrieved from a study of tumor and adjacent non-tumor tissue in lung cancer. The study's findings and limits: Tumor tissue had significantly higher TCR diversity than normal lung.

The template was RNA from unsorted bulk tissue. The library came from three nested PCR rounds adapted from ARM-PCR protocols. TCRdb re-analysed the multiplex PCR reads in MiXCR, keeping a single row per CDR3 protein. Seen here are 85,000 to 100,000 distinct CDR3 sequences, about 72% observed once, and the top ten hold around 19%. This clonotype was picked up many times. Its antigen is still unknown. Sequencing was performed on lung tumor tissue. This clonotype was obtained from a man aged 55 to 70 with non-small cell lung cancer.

In DNA, the CDR3 is TGCGCCAGCAGCCAAGATCCAGGGAGGAGGACAGATACGCAGTATTTT. It encodes CASSQDPGRRTDTQYF. The gene calls are TRBV4-1 and TRBJ2-3; possible D gene TRBD2, 6 bases. CDR1 is MGHRA and CDR2 is YSYEKL in the germline V gene. The CDR3 contains 16 residues. The ends were cut back, 0 bases at V and 3 bases at J, with 13 bases in the middle.